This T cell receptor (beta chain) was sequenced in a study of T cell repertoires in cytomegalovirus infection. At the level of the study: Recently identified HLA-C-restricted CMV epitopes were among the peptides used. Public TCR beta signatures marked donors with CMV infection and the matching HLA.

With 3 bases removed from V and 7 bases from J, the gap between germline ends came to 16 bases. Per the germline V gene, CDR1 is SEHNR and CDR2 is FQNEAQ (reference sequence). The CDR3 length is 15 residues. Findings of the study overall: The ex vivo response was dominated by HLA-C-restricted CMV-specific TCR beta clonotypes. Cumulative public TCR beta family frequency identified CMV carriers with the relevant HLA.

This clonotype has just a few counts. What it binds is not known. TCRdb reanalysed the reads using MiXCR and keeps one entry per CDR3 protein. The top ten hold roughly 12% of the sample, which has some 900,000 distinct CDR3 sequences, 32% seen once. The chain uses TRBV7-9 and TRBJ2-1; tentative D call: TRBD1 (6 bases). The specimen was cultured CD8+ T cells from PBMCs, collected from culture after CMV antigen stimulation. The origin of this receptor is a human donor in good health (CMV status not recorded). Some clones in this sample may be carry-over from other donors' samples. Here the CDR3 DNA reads TGTGCCAGCAGCTTTGGCAGGGGAAAAGGGAATGAGCAGTTCTTC. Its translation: CASSFGRGKGNEQFF.